Sequencing of this T cell receptor (beta chain) was carried out in a study of control samples from healthy donors and cancer patients. The CDR3 runs to 13 residues. The V gene lost 5 bases and the J gene lost 8 bases, with 15 bases spanning the gap. Germline V gene data show CDR1 as MNHEY and CDR2 as SMNVEV (reference sequence). TCRdb's table, derived via immunoSEQ multiplex PCR, lists solely in-frame clones and lacks some. This table has fewer than 85,000 clones, roughly 90% appearing once. The source material was blood. The chain uses TRBV27 and TRBJ1-2; D remains ambiguous. The TCR was taken from a man over 45 in good health. CDR3: CASSDQRGEGYTF. CDR3 bases: TGTGCCAGCAGTGATCAACGCGGGGAAGGCTACACCTTC.